This TCR beta chain was obtained from a study of blood T cell repertoires in COVID-19. The wider study: Donors in the United States, Italy and Spain gave samples during acute or convalescent COVID-19.

Produced via immunoSEQ multiplex PCR; TCRdb's table is partial and in-frame only. In the table there are 50,000 to 80,000 clones, 86% of which are singletons. This CDR3 region has 16 residues. J was trimmed by 7 bases and V by 0 bases; bases with no gene match: 5. Per the germline V gene, CDR1 is SGHVS and CDR2 is FQNEAQ. This receptor was identified in a man aged 45-60 years with active COVID-19. This chain links TRBV7-8 with TRBJ2-1, with 11 positions matching TRBD2. The sample consisted of peripheral blood. DNA for the CDR3: TGTGCCAGCAGCTTAGCGTCACTAGCGGGAGTTAATGAGCAGTTCTTC. Translation gives CASSLASLAGVNEQFF.